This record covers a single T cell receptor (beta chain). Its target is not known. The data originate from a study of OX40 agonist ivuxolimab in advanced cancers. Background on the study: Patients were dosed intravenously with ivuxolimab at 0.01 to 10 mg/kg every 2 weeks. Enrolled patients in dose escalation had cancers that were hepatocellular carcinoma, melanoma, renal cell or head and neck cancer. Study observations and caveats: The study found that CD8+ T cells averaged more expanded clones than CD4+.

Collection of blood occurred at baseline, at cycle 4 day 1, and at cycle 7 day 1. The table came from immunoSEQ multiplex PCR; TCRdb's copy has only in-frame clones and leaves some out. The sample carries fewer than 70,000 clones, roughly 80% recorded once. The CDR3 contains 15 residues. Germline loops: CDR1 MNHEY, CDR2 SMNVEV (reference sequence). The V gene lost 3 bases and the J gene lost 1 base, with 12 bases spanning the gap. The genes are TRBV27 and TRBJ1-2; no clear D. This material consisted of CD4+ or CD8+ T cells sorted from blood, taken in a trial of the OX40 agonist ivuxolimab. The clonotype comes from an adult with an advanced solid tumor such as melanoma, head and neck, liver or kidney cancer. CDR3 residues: CASSFGGSLNYGYTF. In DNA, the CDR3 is TGTGCCAGCAGTTTCGGCGGCAGCCTTAACTATGGCTACACCTTC.